Shown below are 3 T cell receptor beta chains from a single sample sequenced in a study of T cell clones after liver transplantation. This table comes from immunoSEQ multiplex PCR, and its TCRdb copy is limited to in-frame clones, with some not included. The sample has more than 100,000 clones, around 84% seen once. The specimen comprised CD4+ T cells from blood, sampled around 50 months after liver transplant. The receptors come from a human patient who received a liver transplant. A share of the T cells may be of graft donor origin.

The V gene is TRBV11-1, the J gene TRBJ2-1; TRBD2 matches 8 bases. Germline V gene data show CDR1 as SGHAT and CDR2 as FQDESV (reference sequence). The CDR3 has 16 residues. The J segment lost 0 bases and the V segment lost 7 bases, leaving 8 bases of the junction unmatched. In DNA, the CDR3 is TGTGCCAGCATCCCAGCCGGGACTAGCTCCTACAATGAGCAGTTCTTC. Translating it yields CASIPAGTSSYNEQFF.

J is TRBJ2-1 and V is TRBV19; D perhaps matches TRBD2 (6 bases). Germline lookup yields CDR1 LNHDA and CDR2 SQIVND (reference sequence). Trimming shortened V by 6 bases and J by 8 bases, and 11 bases separated the two germline ends. The CDR3 is made up of 12 amino acids. CDR3 sequence: CASSPTRHEQFF. The CDR3, as DNA: TGTGCCAGTAGCCCGACTAGACATGAGCAGTTCTTC.

This clone has just a few counts. The genes are TRBV10-3 and TRBJ2-7; 9 bases align to TRBD1. The J segment lost 4 bases and the V segment lost 3 bases, leaving 7 bases of the junction unmatched. The germline CDR1 and CDR2 sequences are ENHRY and SYGVKD. CDR3 length: 15 residues. The CDR3 DNA sequence: TGTGCCATCAGTGACGACAGGGGGATCCTTTACGAGCAGTACTTC. Translating gives CAISDDRGILYEQYF.